This TCR beta chain was obtained from a study of T cells expressing NK-cell markers (dated by TCRdb to the early 2020s). Regarding the research as a whole: TCR beta-chain repertoires were profiled in sorted CD3+CD56+NKG2C+, CD3+CD56+NKG2C- and CD3+CD56-NKG2C+ T-cell subsets from fewer than 10 donors. Of the eight sequenced donors, seven were found to be HCMV-seropositive and one was found to be HCMV-seronegative. Randomly selected healthy volunteers, three men and five women, were used as the eight sequenced donors. Illumina HiSeq 2000/2500, MiSeq or NextSeq was used to sequence libraries as 2 x 150 bp reads. Broad study findings and their caveats: Whether the expanded NKG2C-expressing T cell clones were specific for HCMV antigens remained unclear. In six or seven donors, the dominant CD3+CD56+NKG2C+ clonotypes ranked among the top 10 CD8+ clonotypes, making up 1.0-7.0% of CD8+ T cells. Those dominant clonotypes were again the most abundant among CD3+CD56-NKG2C+ cells in a handful of donors, at about 28.3-65%.

To determine HCMV serostatus, a commercial ELISA kit was used to detect HCMV-specific IgG in serum. Ficoll density gradient centrifugation was used to isolate peripheral blood mononuclear cells from blood. Sequencing was performed on an Illumina HiSeq 2000. 5'RACE template switching, by which a universal primer site and unique molecular identifiers were added, was used to make TCR beta cDNA libraries. cDNA synthesis was primed from the TCR beta constant segment, followed by two successive PCR amplification steps. Regarding the original processing steps: MIGEC handled demultiplexing of the reads and grouping by UMI, while MiTCR was used to assemble and quantify clonotypes. Only TCR cDNA sequences supported by at least two reads were kept to exclude erroneous sequences. Downstream repertoire analysis used the tcR package, and clonotypes were matched across fractions by CDR3 nucleotide sequence plus V segment. VDJmatch was used to annotate antigen specificity against VDJdb, with one amino acid substitution allowed in CDR3. TCRdb reprocessed the reads, so every CDR3 protein sequence counts as one entry and DNA is not shown. TCRdb assigned the V and J calls; the authors' analysis was not used. This specimen's table enumerates some 300,000 distinct CDR3 sequences. About 0.4% of the sample rests with the top ten.

From a lookup of the germline V gene, CDR1 and CDR2 are LGHNA and YNFKEQ. The CDR3 goes from the cysteine to the phenylalanine over 16 residues. DNA is not on record. Worth noting for this clonotype: Its cognate antigen has yet to be identified.

The sequence came from a man aged 18 to 30 in good health. Donor details come from another sample of the same person, matched by shared clones. Sequencing was performed on blood T cells: a sorted CD56 or NKG2C T cell subset, CD4+ or CD8+ T cells, or bulk PBMC T cells (not recorded which). In this chain, TRBV4-2 is recombined with TRBJ2-1; TCRdb's D gene call, TRBD2, goes unchecked for lack of DNA. The CDR3 amino acid sequence is: CASSQDDGGGPLEQFF.